The present TCR beta chain was sequenced within a study of blood T cell repertoires in COVID-19 (dated by TCRdb to 2020 to 2021). Concerning the study at large: The collaborator samples originated in the United States, Italy and Spain and spanned the acute and convalescent phases of COVID-19. Where available, HLA class I and class II types were obtained from metadata supplied by the sample provider rather than from assay-based typing. Subjects who had been exposed to COVID-19, were actively infected with it, or had recovered from it provided the deeply sampled blood TCRbeta repertoires that made up the dataset. Nearly every sample came with metadata listing a de-identified subject ID, COVID-19 status, age in years and sex. The repertoires were released in a freely available public database meant as a resource for research on the immune response to SARS-CoV-2. Samples came from the ongoing ImmuneRACE study (first 160 participants) plus 1,254 subjects from 6 global collaborators. The prospective study material was composed of cDNA or gDNA derived from T cells, B-cell-depleted T cells, or PBMCs. Study-wide findings and limitations: The amount of clinical and demographic metadata varied by source and participant and was provided uncurated.

In the prospective study, participants were about 18 to 95 years old, resided in about two dozen geographic areas of the United States, and were enrolled through a virtual design. In the prospective study, cohorts were assigned on the basis of participant-reported clinical history obtained from a screening survey and a study questionnaire. For ImmuneRACE Cohort 3, a participant was defined as recovered based on two consecutive negative NP/OP PCR tests, clearance by a healthcare professional, or resolution of symptoms. Each participant in the prospective study had whole blood, serum and a nasopharyngeal or oropharyngeal swab collected by mobile phlebotomists. Participants in the prospective study had the option to provide additional blood draws and questionnaires over a roughly two-month period. Before DNA extraction, blood samples from the prospective study were shipped at room temperature or frozen.

TCRbeta CDR3 regions were amplified from genomic DNA using the immunoSEQ Assay, a bias-controlled multiplex PCR. In the authors' own workflow: Nucleated cell counts per sample were estimated from amplification of reference gene primers within the assay. To quantify the absolute abundance of each unique TCRbeta CDR3 rearrangement, sequence reads were collapsed and filtered. For each sample, productive Simpson clonality was calculated as the square root of Simpson's diversity index over productive rearrangements. The immuneACCESS repertoire file appears here via TCRdb, limited to in-frame rearrangements. These files lack a portion of the clones; in checked studies, under half of the deficit traces to unresolved V genes, and the cause of the others is not known. That table furnishes V, J and clone size, whereas the DNA furnished D and trimming. Within this sample are over 200,000 clones, with around 90% of them counted one time only. The ten largest clones add up to about a tenth of the sample.

V is reduced by 6 bases and J by 0 bases, leaving a spacing of 11 bases between them. From the cysteine up to the phenylalanine, the CDR3 has a length of 14 residues. The entry retains the CDR3 DNA only, 42 bases that are in frame from base 1. CDR1 KGHSH and CDR2 LQKENI are derived from the germline V gene. As for this clone: Its antigen remains unidentified. Base qualities are not recorded, but no much larger clone differs from it by a single base.

The source of this sequence is a man younger than 40 who had recovered from COVID-19. The source material was PBMCs or T cells enriched from blood (not recorded which). This chain joins TRBV18 to TRBJ1-1; no D gene call is confident. The CDR3 loop reads CASSADLMNTEAFF. The nucleotides read TGTGCCAGCTCGGCAGATCTCATGAACACTGAAGCTTTCTTT.